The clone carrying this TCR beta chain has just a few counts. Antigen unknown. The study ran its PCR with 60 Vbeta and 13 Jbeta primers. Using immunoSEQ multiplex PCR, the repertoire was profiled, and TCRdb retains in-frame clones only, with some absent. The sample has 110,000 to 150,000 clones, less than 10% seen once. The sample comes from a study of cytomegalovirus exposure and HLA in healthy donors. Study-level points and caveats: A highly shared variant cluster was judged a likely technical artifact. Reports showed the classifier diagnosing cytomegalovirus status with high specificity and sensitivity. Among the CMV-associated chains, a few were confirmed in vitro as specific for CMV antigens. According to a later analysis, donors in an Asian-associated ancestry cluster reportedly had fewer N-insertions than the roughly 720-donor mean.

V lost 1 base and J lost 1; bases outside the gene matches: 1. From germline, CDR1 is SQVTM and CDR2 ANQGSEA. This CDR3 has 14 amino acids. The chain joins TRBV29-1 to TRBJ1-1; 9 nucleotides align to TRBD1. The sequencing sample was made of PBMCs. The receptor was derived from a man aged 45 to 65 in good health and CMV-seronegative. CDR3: CSVEGDRENTEAFF. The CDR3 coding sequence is TGCAGCGTTGAAGGGGACAGGGAGAACACTGAAGCTTTCTTT.